A selection of T cell receptor beta chains follows, all from one sample in a study of shared clonotypes between healthy human individuals. Only in-frame clones appear in the TCRdb table, and some are missing; sequencing was by immunoSEQ multiplex PCR. The profile shows 2 million to 3 million clones, more than 85% of them singletons. Sequenced: naive CD4+ T cells from PBMCs. The receptors derive from a man between 18 and 29 years old in good health. Some clones in this sample may be carry-over from other donors' samples. CDR3s include the opening cysteine and the closing phenylalanine or tryptophan. D genes are given only for firm matches. The size entry is marked missing in some rows and otherwise reads once, few, many or a size class.

clone size	V gene	D gene	J gene	CDR3 DNA	CDR3 protein
-	TRBV27	-	TRBJ2-7	TGTGCCAGCAGTTCCAACGGGCCCCCTCAGCTTCAGTACTTC	CASSSNGPPQLQYF
-	TRBV28	-	TRBJ1-1	TGTGCCAGCAGTTTTTCGGGGAAGAACACTGAAGCTTTCTTT	CASSFSGKNTEAFF
-	TRBV5-1	-	TRBJ2-7	TGCGCCAGCAGCCCTACTAGCAGCTCCTACGAGCAGTACTTC	CASSPTSSSYEQYF
-	TRBV27	-	TRBJ2-1	TGTGCCAGCGATATCAATGAGCAGTTCTTC	CASDINEQFF
-	TRBV28	TRBD1	TRBJ1-1	TGTGCCAGCAGTACGACAGGGAGATGGGCGGCGAACACTGAAGCTTTCTTT	CASSTTGRWAANTEAFF
-	TRBV7-2	TRBD2	TRBJ2-7	TGTGCCAGCAGCTTAGTAGGGACTAGCGGGTCCTACGAGCAGTACTTC	CASSLVGTSGSYEQYF
-	TRBV7-3	-	TRBJ2-3	TGTGCCAGCAGCCGCGCTTCTAGCGAGGCGCAGTATTTT	CASSRASSEAQYF
-	TRBV28	-	TRBJ2-6	TGTGCCAGCAATCAAGTATCTGGGGCCAACGTCCTGACTTTC	CASNQVSGANVLTF
-	TRBV28	-	TRBJ2-1	TGTGCCAGCAGTTTAGTGTCGGGCGCGGGAAGCTCCTACAATGAGCAGTTCTTC	CASSLVSGAGSSYNEQFF
-	TRBV15	TRBD2	TRBJ2-1	TGTGCCACCAGCAGAGTGGGCGGGAGGGCCGGTGAGCAGTTCTTC	CATSRVGGRAGEQFF
-	TRBV7-9	-	TRBJ2-5	TGTGCCAGCAGCTTAGGCCCCTGGGAAGACCAAGAGACCCAGTACTTC	CASSLGPWEDQETQYF
once	TRBV6-6	TRBD2	TRBJ2-1	TGTGCCAGCAGTTATTGGACTAGCTCCAATGAGCAGTTCTTC	CASSYWTSSNEQFF
-	TRBV5-1	-	TRBJ2-3	TGCGCCAGCAGAATGGTGCGGGGCGGGAGCACAGATACGCAGTATTTT	CASRMVRGGSTDTQYF
-	TRBV5-1	-	TRBJ2-3	TGCGCCAGCAGCTTGGACAGGTTCACAGATACGCAGTATTTT	CASSLDRFTDTQYF
-	TRBV11-2	-	TRBJ2-7	TGTGCCAGCAGCTTAGGGGGTCTATTTGCCGAGCAGTACTTC	CASSLGGLFAEQYF
-	TRBV27	-	TRBJ2-1	TGTGCCAGCAGTTTACCTATCAGGGGTGGGACGGAGCAGTTCTTC	CASSLPIRGGTEQFF
-	TRBV7-9	TRBD1	TRBJ1-2	TGTGCCAGCAGCTCCTGGGACAGGGAAACCAACTATGGCTACACCTTC	CASSSWDRETNYGYTF
-	TRBV5-4	TRBD2	TRBJ2-1	TGTGCCAGCAGCTCACGGGAGGAGGGCGATGAGCAGTTCTTC	CASSSREEGDEQFF
few	TRBV2	-	TRBJ1-2	TGTGCCAGCAGAAGTGGGAGTGGGGGATATGGCTACACCTTC	CASRSGSGGYGYTF
-	TRBV28	-	TRBJ1-3	TGTGCCAGCATCCAAGTGGGAAAAACCAGCTCTGGAAACACCATATATTTT	CASIQVGKTSSGNTIYF
-	TRBV18	TRBD1	TRBJ2-1	TGTGCCAGCTCACCTCGGGGGGACAGGGGGGACAATGAGCAGTTCTTC	CASSPRGDRGDNEQFF
-	TRBV18	TRBD1	TRBJ1-2	TGTGCCAGCTCACCAGACAGGGTTTCTTATGGCTACACCTTC	CASSPDRVSYGYTF
-	TRBV7-9	TRBD1	TRBJ2-1	TGTGCCAGCAGCCAACCCGGGACAGGGAACTACAATGAGCAGTTCTTC	CASSQPGTGNYNEQFF
-	TRBV4-1	TRBD1	TRBJ1-3	TGCGCCAGCAGCCAAGATTCTTGGACAGGGACTGGAAACACCATATATTTT	CASSQDSWTGTGNTIYF
-	TRBV27	-	TRBJ2-7	TGTGCCAGCAGTTCTAGGGAGACGGAGCAGTACTTC	CASSSRETEQYF
-	TRBV5-1	-	TRBJ2-7	TGCGCCAGCAGCTTGGCCAAGGGTGTAATTTCTTATGCCTACGAGCAGTACTTC	CASSLAKGVISYAYEQYF
-	TRBV7-3	TRBD2	TRBJ2-3	TGTGCCAGCAGCTTAGCGGGAGGGGAAGATACGCAGTATTTT	CASSLAGGEDTQYF
-	TRBV6-5	-	TRBJ2-5	TGTGCCAGCAGTTACTCTTCTAGCAGAGAGACCCAGTACTTC	CASSYSSSRETQYF
few	TRBV5-1	TRBD1	TRBJ2-5	TGCGCCAGCAGCCCCGGACAGGGGCAAGAGACCCAGTACTTC	CASSPGQGQETQYF
-	TRBV5-5	TRBD1	TRBJ2-7	TGTGCCAGCAGCTTGGCCGGGACAGGGGTTTCCGAGCAGTACTTC	CASSLAGTGVSEQYF
-	TRBV7-2	TRBD1	TRBJ1-2	TGTGCCAGCAGCTTATTGGGACAGGAGGGAAGTGGCTACACCTTC	CASSLLGQEGSGYTF
-	TRBV4-2	-	TRBJ2-1	TGTGCCAGCAGCTCCTCTACACGCAATGAGCAGTTCTTC	CASSSSTRNEQFF
-	TRBV6-9	TRBD1	TRBJ2-7	TGTGCCAGCACCCCAGACAGGGGGCGGCACGAGCAGTACTTC	CASTPDRGRHEQYF
-	TRBV2	TRBD1	TRBJ2-1	TGTGCCAGCCTCAGGGGGACAGGAGACAATGAGCAGTTCTTC	CASLRGTGDNEQFF
once	TRBV6-5	-	TRBJ1-4	TGTGCCAGCAGTTTCCAGGGAGGTGGGGAAAAACTGTTTTTT	CASSFQGGGEKLFF
-	TRBV7-8	TRBD2	TRBJ2-3	TGTGCCAGCAGCCGGGAGGGACCGCTTTTTCGGGGCACAGATACGCAGTATTTT	CASSREGPLFRGTDTQYF
-	TRBV6-6	-	TRBJ1-1	TGTGCCAGCAGCCGCCGGAAGGGCATGGCTTTCTTT	CASSRRKGMAFF
-	TRBV7-3	-	TRBJ1-1	TGTGCCAGCAGCCCTGCGGATTCATACACTGAAGCTTTCTTT	CASSPADSYTEAFF
few	TRBV2	-	TRBJ1-2	TGTGCCAGTAACAGGGATCCTCACACCTTC	CASNRDPHTF
-	TRBV5-5	-	TRBJ2-7	TGTGCCAGCAGCTTGGCGGGTAGGGCCTACGAGCAGTACTTC	CASSLAGRAYEQYF